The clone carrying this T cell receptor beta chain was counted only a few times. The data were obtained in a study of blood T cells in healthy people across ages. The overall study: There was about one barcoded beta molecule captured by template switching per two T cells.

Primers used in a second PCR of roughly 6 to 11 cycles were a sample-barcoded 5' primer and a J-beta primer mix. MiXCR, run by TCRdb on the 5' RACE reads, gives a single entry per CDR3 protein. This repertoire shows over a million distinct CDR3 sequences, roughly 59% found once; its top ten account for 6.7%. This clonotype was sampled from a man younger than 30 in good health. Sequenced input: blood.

The CDR3 DNA follows: TGCAGCGTTGAATCCAGCGGGAGTTGGGAGACCCAGTACTTC. Residues: CSVESSGSWETQYF. The chain has TRBV29-1 and TRBJ2-5; 8 bases fit TRBD2. The germline CDR1 and CDR2 sequences are SQVTM and ANQGSEA. This CDR3 has 14 amino acids. V was pared by 2 bases and J by 5 bases, with 7 bases of the junction left unmatched.